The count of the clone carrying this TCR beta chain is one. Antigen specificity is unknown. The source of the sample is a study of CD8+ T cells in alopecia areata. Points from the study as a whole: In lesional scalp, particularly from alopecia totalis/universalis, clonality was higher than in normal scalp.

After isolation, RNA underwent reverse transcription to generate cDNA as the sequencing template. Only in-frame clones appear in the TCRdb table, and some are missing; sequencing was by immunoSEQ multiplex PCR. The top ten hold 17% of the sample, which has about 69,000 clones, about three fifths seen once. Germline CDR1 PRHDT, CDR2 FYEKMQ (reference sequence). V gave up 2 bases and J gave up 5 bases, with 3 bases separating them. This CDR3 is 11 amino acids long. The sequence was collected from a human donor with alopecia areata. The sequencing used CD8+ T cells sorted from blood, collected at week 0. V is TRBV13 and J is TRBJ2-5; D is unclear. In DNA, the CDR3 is TGTGCCAGCAGCTTATTGGAGACCCAGTACTTC. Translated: CASSLLETQYF.